This entry lists 25 T cell receptor beta chains sequenced from one sample in a study of blood T cell repertoires in COVID-19. Sequenced by immunoSEQ multiplex PCR; TCRdb stores in-frame clones only, minus some. The sample has 140,000 to 150,000 clones, roughly 79% seen once. The sequencing input was peripheral blood. The receptor source for this set is a human donor with acute or convalescent COVID-19. The donor label of this sample is uncertain.

The chain carries TRBV5-1 and TRBJ1-4; TRBD1 might be the D (5 bases). V was pared by 0 bases and J by 8 bases, with 11 bases between. The CDR3 extends over 14 amino acids. In germline, CDR1 is SGHRS, CDR2 YFSETQ. CDR3 protein: CASSLVRGGEKLFF. In nucleotides, the CDR3 is TGCGCCAGCAGCTTGGTTAGGGGAGGGGAAAAACTGTTTTTT.

This clone turned up a few times. J is TRBJ1-6 and V is TRBV2, with a tentative D call TRBD1 (6 bases). The CDR3 covers 15 residues. The V end was cut by 6 bases, the J end by 6 bases, with 15 bases between. Germline V CDR1 and CDR2: SNHLY, FYNNEI. This chain's CDR3 is CASRGGDNGNSPLHF. Here the CDR3 DNA reads TGTGCCAGCAGGGGGGGGGACAATGGTAATTCACCCCTCCACTTT.

The rearrangement links TRBV4-1 to TRBJ1-2; D not certain. CDR3 size: 14 residues. V lost 4 bases, J lost 0 bases, and 9 bases lay in between. CDR1 is MGHRA and CDR2 is YSYEKL in the germline V gene. The CDR3 nucleotides are TGCGCCAGCAGCCCCCCGACATCTAACTATGGCTACACCTTC. This translates into CASSPPTSNYGYTF.

The gene calls are TRBV19 and TRBJ1-1; D uncertain. Germline V gene data show CDR1 as LNHDA and CDR2 as SQIVND (reference sequence). The CDR3 is made up of 13 amino acids. With 3 bases removed from V and 4 bases from J, the gap between germline ends came to 9 bases. The CDR3 sequence: CASSMYGGTEAFF. CDR3 nucleotide sequence: TGTGCCAGTAGTATGTACGGCGGCACTGAAGCTTTCTTT.

The chain links TRBV6-5 to TRBJ1-2, with 8 bases lining up with TRBD1. This CDR3 is built from 15 residues. Trimming removed 3 bases from V and 4 bases from J; junction bases left unmatched: 7. Germline CDR1 and CDR2: MNHEY and SVGAGI. Here the CDR3 reads CASSYQGAIFYGYTF. In DNA form, the CDR3 reads TGTGCCAGCAGTTATCAGGGGGCGATTTTCTATGGCTACACCTTC.

V usage is TRBV24-1 and J usage is TRBJ1-5; D is unresolved. CDR1 is KGHDR and CDR2 is SFDVKD in the germline V gene. Trimming stripped 3 bases from V and 5 bases from J, with 4 bases between. The CDR3 covers 12 residues. The CDR3 coding sequence is TGTGCCACCAGTGATCCGGATCAGCCCCAGCATTTT. Translated: CATSDPDQPQHF.

This chain joins TRBV29-1 and TRBJ2-1; 8 bases line up with TRBD1. The CDR3 has 15 residues. CDR1 is SQVTM and CDR2 is ANQGSEA in the germline V gene. J was trimmed by 5 bases and V by 0 bases; bases with no gene match: 6. The CDR3 bases are TGCAGCGTTGAAGATGAACAGGGGGAGGACAATGAGCAGTTCTTC. This translates into CSVEDEQGEDNEQFF.

This clone was picked up one time. This chain uses TRBV19 with TRBJ2-1, with TRBD2 matching over 9 bases. Germline V gives CDR1 LNHDA, CDR2 SQIVND (reference sequence). This CDR3 is 15 amino acids long. After removal of 1 base from V and 5 bases from J, the junction contained 3 bases not matched to a gene. This CDR3 is CASSIGLAGNNEQFF. In DNA, the CDR3 is TGTGCCAGTAGTATAGGTCTAGCGGGGAACAATGAGCAGTTCTTC.

The chain combines TRBV9 with TRBJ2-3, with D hard to call. Germline CDR1 is SGDLS and CDR2 is YYNGEE. Between the trimmed V and J ends, which lost 1 base and 6 bases, there was a span of 12 bases. The CDR3 covers 14 residues. As DNA, the CDR3 is TGTGCCAGCAGCGTAAAAACGAGGAAGGATACGCAGTATTTT. This gives the protein CASSVKTRKDTQYF.

The chain combines TRBV7-8 with TRBJ1-2; D is perhaps TRBD1 (6 bases). V lost 5 bases and J lost 8, with 18 bases in between. The CDR3 is made up of 14 amino acids. Germline V lookup: CDR1 SGHVS, CDR2 FQNEAQ. The CDR3 DNA sequence: TGTGCCAGCAGCGTAAAACAGGGCCCAGGAGGCTACACCTTC. Encoded protein: CASSVKQGPGGYTF.

The chain links TRBV9 to TRBJ2-2; the match to TRBD2 covers 7 bases. The V gene's germline CDR1 is SGDLS and CDR2 YYNGEE. This CDR3 has 15 residues. The V segment lost 4 bases and the J segment 3 bases; nucleotides outside the gene matches: 6. As DNA, the CDR3 is TGTGCCAGCAGCTTTGGGGGAGGGGACACCGGGGAGCTGTTTTTT. It yields the protein CASSFGGGDTGELFF.

The rearrangement joins TRBV5-6 to TRBJ2-7; D is possibly TRBD1 (6 bases). CDR3 length: 11 residues. V was trimmed by 4 bases and J by 5 bases, leaving 7 bases between them. Germline CDR1 reads SGHDT; CDR2 reads YYEEEE. The CDR3 here is CASSRDNEQYV. The CDR3 bases are TGTGCCAGCAGCCGGGACAACGAGCAGTACGTC.

The chain carries TRBV9 and TRBJ1-3; the D is unclear. Between the trimmed V and J ends, which lost 0 bases and 0 bases, there was a span of 10 bases. CDR3 size: 16 residues. Germline V gives CDR1 SGDLS, CDR2 YYNGEE. CDR3 amino acids: CASSVAGGISGNTIYF. CDR3 in DNA: TGTGCCAGCAGCGTAGCTGGCGGGATCTCTGGAAACACCATATATTTT.

CDR3 residues: CASSVDAGNTEAFF. The CDR3 DNA reads TGTGCCAGCAGCGTAGACGCAGGTAACACTGAAGCTTTCTTT. The genes are TRBV9 and TRBJ1-1, with D unclear. This CDR3 is 14 amino acids long. Germline V gives CDR1 SGDLS, CDR2 YYNGEE. V gave up 0 bases and J gave up 2 bases, with 8 bases separating them.

Only a few counts were recorded for this clone. The chain uses TRBV4-1 and TRBJ2-1; TRBD2 aligns across 8 bases. The trim removed 0 bases at V and 3 bases at J, leaving 7 bases unmatched. CDR3 length: 17 amino acids. Germline assignment: CDR1 MGHRA and CDR2 YSYEKL. CDR3 nucleotides: TGCGCCAGCAGCCAAGATTTAGCGGGGAGGATCTACAATGAGCAGTTCTTC. Encoded protein: CASSQDLAGRIYNEQFF.

V usage is TRBV5-1 and J usage is TRBJ1-4; the D gene is possibly TRBD1 (5 bases). The V end lost 5 bases, the J end lost 2 bases, and 7 bases lay between the germline ends. In germline, CDR1 is SGHRS, CDR2 YFSETQ. The length of the CDR3 is 13 residues. The CDR3 sequence: CASSTGTNEKLFF. CDR3 in DNA: TGCGCCAGCAGTACAGGTACTAATGAAAAACTGTTTTTT.

The chain carries TRBV11-1 and TRBJ2-7; 8 bases line up with TRBD1. The CDR3 runs 13 residues. The ends lost 4 bases at V and 6 bases at J; junction bases unmatched: 5. Germline V CDR1 and CDR2: SGHAT, FQDESV (reference sequence). CDR3 nucleotide sequence: TGTGCCAGCAGCTGGACCGACAGGGGCGAGCAGTACGTC. It encodes CASSWTDRGEQYV.

CDR3: CASSLAERQPQHF. CDR3 nucleotides: TGTGCCAGCAGCTTAGCCGAGAGGCAGCCCCAGCATTTT. The chain has TRBV7-6 and TRBJ1-5; D not resolved. Germline V CDR1 and CDR2: SGHVS, FNYEAQ. The length of the CDR3 is 13 residues. Trimming removed 0 bases at V and 7 bases at J, with 7 bases between.

The CDR3 sequence: CASSYGAGVMETQYF. As DNA, the CDR3 is TGTGCCAGCAGTTACGGGGCAGGGGTGATGGAGACCCAGTACTTC. The chain links TRBV6-5 to TRBJ2-5; perhaps TRBD1 as D (6 bases). The V end was cut by 2 bases, the J end by 5 bases, with 15 bases between. From germline, CDR1 is MNHEY and CDR2 SVGAGI. This CDR3 comprises 15 residues.

Only a few counts were recorded for this clone. This chain connects TRBV7-6 to TRBJ1-2, with TRBD1 matching 9 bases. Germline V CDR1 and CDR2: SGHVS, FNYEAQ. V was pared by 4 bases and J by 6 bases, with 18 bases of the junction left unmatched. CDR3 length: 18 residues. In DNA, the CDR3 is TGTGCCAGCAGCTCATTACCAGAGACAGGGGGTGCGTGGAATGGCTACACCTTC. It is translated as CASSSLPETGGAWNGYTF.

V usage is TRBV19 and J usage is TRBJ1-2, with D hard to call. Germline CDR1 reads LNHDA; CDR2 reads SQIVND (reference sequence). CDR3 length equals 20 residues. The V and J ends lost 1 base and 0 bases respectively, with 24 bases between them. The CDR3 coding sequence is TGTGCCAGTAGTATAGGAGAAGGCGGGCCGGGCGTCCCGGCTAACTATGGCTACACCTTC. As protein: CASSIGEGGPGVPANYGYTF. Variable domain in full (rest from reference TRBV19 and TRBJ1-2): DGGITQSPKYLFRKEGQNVTLSCEQNLNHDAMYWYRQDPGQGLRLIYYSQIVNDFQKGDIAEGYSVSREKKESFPLTVTSAQKNPTAFYLCASSIGEGGPGVPANYGYTFGSGTRLTVV.

The chain couples TRBV3-1 (or the pseudogene TRBV3-2) to TRBJ1-5, with 8 bases lining up with TRBD1. There are 16 residues in the CDR3. The V gene end was trimmed by 3 bases and the J gene end by 1 base; junction bases not matched to a gene: 5. CDR1 is LGHDT, CDR2 YNNKEL, per germline (reference sequence). This CDR3 is CASSHSGGASNQPQHF. The CDR3 coding sequence is TGTGCCAGCAGCCATTCAGGGGGCGCGAGCAATCAGCCCCAGCATTTT.

This clone was detected once. This chain uses TRBV4-1 with TRBJ1-2, with 9 bases that match TRBD1. With V trimmed by 4 bases and J by 6 bases, 12 bases remained unmatched. Looked up from germline, CDR1 is MGHRA and CDR2 is YSYEKL. CDR3 size: 16 residues. CDR3 sequence reads: CASSPDVLGQGDGYTF. The CDR3 region has the DNA TGCGCCAGCAGCCCCGACGTTTTGGGACAGGGAGATGGCTACACCTTC.

The rearrangement uses TRBV7-9 and TRBJ1-4, with D perhaps matching TRBD1 (6 bases). The length of the CDR3 is 12 residues. Deletions cut 3 bases from V and 10 bases from J, with 9 bases between. Germline V CDR1 and CDR2: SEHNR, FQNEAQ (reference sequence). CDR3 residues: CASSLLGGKLFF. Written as DNA, the CDR3 is TGTGCCAGCAGCTTGCTAGGGGGAAAACTGTTTTTT.

The chain has TRBV30 and TRBJ2-3; 15 bases map to TRBD2. Germline-derived CDR1 and CDR2 are GTSNPN and SVGIG (reference sequence). The junction had 7 bases not matched to a gene; V was cut back by 4 bases and J by 2 bases. CDR3 size: 17 residues. CDR3 in amino acids: CAWTLRTSGGVTDTQYF. For the CDR3, the DNA is TGTGCCTGGACGCTTAGGACTAGCGGGGGGGTCACAGATACGCAGTATTTT.